This TCR beta chain was retrieved from a study of circulating CD8 cells and anti-PD-1 response in melanoma. Live CD3+CD8+TCRalphabeta+ cells were sorted into four subsets by PD-1 and/or TIGIT. Each library started from approximately 15 ng of total RNA using the QIAseq Immune Repertoire TCR panel. In TCRdb, the reads were re-called with MiXCR into one record per CDR3 protein. The table records 260 or so distinct CDR3 sequences, under 5.5% of them present only once. Per germline, CDR1 MDHEN and CDR2 SYDVKM. Trimming pared 4 bases from V and 2 bases from J, leaving 18 bases between. The CDR3 consists of 16 residues. By sample fraction, this clonotype is medium-sized (0.01 to 0.1%).

The material was CD8+ T cells from PBMCs, obtained at baseline or after one month of anti-PD-1 therapy (not recorded which). J is TRBJ2-7 and V is TRBV28; possible D gene TRBD2, 6 bases. The sequence derives from a human donor with melanoma. The CDR3 DNA sequence: TGTGCCAGCAGTTCCCCCATAGATAGCGGTACCTACGAGCAGTACTTC. Translating it yields CASSSPIDSGTYEQYF.